Listed here is a single T cell receptor (beta chain). These data originate in a study of cytomegalovirus exposure and HLA in healthy donors. In the PCR, 60 Vbeta and 13 Jbeta primers were used. TCRdb's table, derived via immunoSEQ multiplex PCR, lists solely in-frame clones and lacks some. The sample comprises about 160,000 clones, 79% of which are singletons, and about 6.7% rests with the top ten. Losses at the gene ends were 7 bases for V and 0 bases for J; bases not matched to a gene: 2. This CDR3 is built from 14 residues. CDR1 is SNHLY and CDR2 is FYNNEI in the germline V gene. The receptor comes from a man aged 45-65 years in good health and CMV-seropositive. The chain combines TRBV2 with TRBJ1-5, with 8 bases fitting TRBD1. Source material: PBMCs. The CDR3 DNA is TGTGCCAGCAATGGACAGGGTAGCAATCAGCCCCAGCATTTT. Protein: CASNGQGSNQPQHF. The full variable domain, completed using reference TRBV2 and TRBJ1-5, is EPEVTQTPSHQVTQMGQEVILRCVPISNHLYFYWYRQILGQKVEFLVSFYNNEISEKSEIFDDQFSVERPDGSNFTLKIRSTKLEDSAMYFCASNGQGSNQPQHFGDGTRLSIL.